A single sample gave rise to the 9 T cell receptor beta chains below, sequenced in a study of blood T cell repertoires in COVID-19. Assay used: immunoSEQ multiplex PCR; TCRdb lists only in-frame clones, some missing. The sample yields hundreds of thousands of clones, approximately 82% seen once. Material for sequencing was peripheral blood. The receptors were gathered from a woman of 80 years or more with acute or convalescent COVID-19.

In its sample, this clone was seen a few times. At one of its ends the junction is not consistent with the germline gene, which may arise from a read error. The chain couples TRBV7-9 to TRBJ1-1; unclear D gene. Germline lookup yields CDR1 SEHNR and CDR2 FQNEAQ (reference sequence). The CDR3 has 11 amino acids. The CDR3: CASSFLSEAFF. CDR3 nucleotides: TGTGCCAGCAGCTTTTTGTCTGAGGCTTTCTTT.

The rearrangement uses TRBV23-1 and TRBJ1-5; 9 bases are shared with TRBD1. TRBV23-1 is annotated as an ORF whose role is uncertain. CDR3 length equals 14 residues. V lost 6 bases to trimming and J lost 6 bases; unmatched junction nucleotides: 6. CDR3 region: CASREDRGSQPQHF. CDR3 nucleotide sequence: TGCGCCAGCAGGGAGGACAGGGGAAGTCAGCCCCAGCATTTT.

The CDR3 sequence is CASSPLADPGNTIYF. CDR3 DNA: TGTGCCAGCAGCCCCTTAGCAGATCCTGGAAACACCATATATTTT. This sequence joins TRBV4-2 and TRBJ1-3; D is uncertain. CDR3 length equals 15 residues. Trimming took off 4 bases at V and 2 bases at J, with 12 bases between the two ends. Germline-derived CDR1 and CDR2 are LGHNA and YNFKEQ.

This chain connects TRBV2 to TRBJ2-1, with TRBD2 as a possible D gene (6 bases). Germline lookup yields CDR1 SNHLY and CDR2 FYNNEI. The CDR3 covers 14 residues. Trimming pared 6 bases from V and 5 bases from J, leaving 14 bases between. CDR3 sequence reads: CASRGSGRNNEQFF. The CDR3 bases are TGTGCCAGCAGGGGTAGCGGACGTAACAATGAGCAGTTCTTC.

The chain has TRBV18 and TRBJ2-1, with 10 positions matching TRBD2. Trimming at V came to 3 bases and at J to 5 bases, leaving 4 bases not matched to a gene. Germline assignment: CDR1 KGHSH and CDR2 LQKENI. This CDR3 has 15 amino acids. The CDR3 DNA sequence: TGTGCCAGCTCACCGGGACTAGCGACGCACAATGAGCAGTTCTTC. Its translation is CASSPGLATHNEQFF.

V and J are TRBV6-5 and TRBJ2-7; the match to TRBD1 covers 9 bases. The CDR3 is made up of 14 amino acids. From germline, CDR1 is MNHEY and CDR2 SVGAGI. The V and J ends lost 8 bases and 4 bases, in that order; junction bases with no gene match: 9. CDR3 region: CASSNDRGSYEQYF. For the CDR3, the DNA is TGTGCCAGCTCCAACGACAGGGGGAGTTACGAGCAGTACTTC.

Here the CDR3 reads CASSKTGTPALNNEQFF. CDR3 nucleotide sequence: TGTGCCAGCAGCAAAACGGGGACACCGGCCCTGAACAATGAGCAGTTCTTC. This chain links TRBV7-2 with TRBJ2-1; tentative D call: TRBD1 (6 bases). Trimming removed 5 bases at V and 5 bases at J, with 22 bases between. CDR3 size: 17 residues. Germline assignment: CDR1 SGHTA and CDR2 FQGNSA.

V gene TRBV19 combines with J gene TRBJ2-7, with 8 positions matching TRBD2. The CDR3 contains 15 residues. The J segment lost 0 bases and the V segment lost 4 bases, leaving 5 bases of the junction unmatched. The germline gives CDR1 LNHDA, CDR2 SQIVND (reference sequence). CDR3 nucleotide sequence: TGTGCCAGTAGTACGGGACTAGGGAGCTCCTACGAGCAGTACTTC. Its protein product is CASSTGLGSSYEQYF.

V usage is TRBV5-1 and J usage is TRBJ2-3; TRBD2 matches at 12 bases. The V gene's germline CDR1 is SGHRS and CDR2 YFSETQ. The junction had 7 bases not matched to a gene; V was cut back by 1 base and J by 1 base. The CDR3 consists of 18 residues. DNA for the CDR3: TGCGCCAGCAGCTTGCCGACTAGCGGGGGTTTTGGCACAGATACGCAGTATTTT. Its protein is CASSLPTSGGFGTDTQYF.